This T cell receptor (beta chain) was identified during a study of identical twins. MiXCR was run by TCRdb on the 5' RACE reads, yielding one entry per CDR3 protein. The table has approximately 500,000 distinct CDR3 sequences, more than 20% seen once. The CDR3 covers 15 residues. V dropped 3 bases and J dropped 6; count of bases not matched to a gene: 5. The germline V gene encodes CDR1 KGHSH and CDR2 LQKENI. The sample was also linked to a second study, of T cells expressing NK-cell markers.

The sequencing sample was made of CD4+ T cells sorted from blood. The source of this sequence is a young woman in good health. This rearrangement joins TRBV18 to TRBJ2-2; 9 bases align to TRBD1. The CDR3 nucleotides are TGTGCCAGCTCACCCACGGACAGGGGAGCCGGGGAGCTGTTTTTT. Its translation: CASSPTDRGAGELFF.